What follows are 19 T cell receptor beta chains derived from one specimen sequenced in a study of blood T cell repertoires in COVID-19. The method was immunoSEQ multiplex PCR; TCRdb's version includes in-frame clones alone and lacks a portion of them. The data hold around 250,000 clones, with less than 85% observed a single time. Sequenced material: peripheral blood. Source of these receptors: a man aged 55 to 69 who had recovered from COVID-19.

The CDR3 DNA follows: TGCGCCAGCAGCCAACGGACTAGCGGGGGGGCCAAGGGCGGGGAGCTGTTTTTT. Translation gives CASSQRTSGGAKGGELFF. The chain employs TRBV4-1 and TRBJ2-2, with 15 bases that match TRBD2. The V gene end was trimmed by 2 bases and the J gene end by 7 bases; junction bases not matched to a gene: 8. The CDR3 totals 18 residues. The V gene's germline CDR1 is MGHRA and CDR2 YSYEKL.

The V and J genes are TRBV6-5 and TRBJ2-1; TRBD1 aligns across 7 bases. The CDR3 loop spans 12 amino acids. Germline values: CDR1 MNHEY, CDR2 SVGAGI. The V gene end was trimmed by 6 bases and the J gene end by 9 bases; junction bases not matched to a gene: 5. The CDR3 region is CASRGQAGEQFF. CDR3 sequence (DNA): TGTGCCAGCAGAGGACAGGCTGGTGAGCAGTTCTTC.

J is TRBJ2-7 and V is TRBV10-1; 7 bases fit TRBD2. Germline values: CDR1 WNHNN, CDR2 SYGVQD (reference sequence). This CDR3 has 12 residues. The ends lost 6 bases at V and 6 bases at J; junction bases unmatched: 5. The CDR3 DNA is TGCGCCAGCAGCGCGACTAGCCTCGAGCAGTACTTC. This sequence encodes CASSATSLEQYF.

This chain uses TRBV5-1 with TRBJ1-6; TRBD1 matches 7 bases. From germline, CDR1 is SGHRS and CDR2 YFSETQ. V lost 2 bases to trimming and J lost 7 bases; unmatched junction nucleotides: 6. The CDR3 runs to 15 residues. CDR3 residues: CASSLWTGLNSPLHF. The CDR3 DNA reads TGCGCCAGCAGCTTATGGACAGGTCTAAATTCACCCCTCCACTTT.

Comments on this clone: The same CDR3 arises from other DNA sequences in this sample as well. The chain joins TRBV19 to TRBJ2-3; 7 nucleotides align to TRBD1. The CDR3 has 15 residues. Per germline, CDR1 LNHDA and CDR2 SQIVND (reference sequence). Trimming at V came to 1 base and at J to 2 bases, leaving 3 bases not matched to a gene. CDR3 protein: CASSIGQGVTDTQYF. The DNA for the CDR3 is TGTGCCAGTAGTATAGGTCAGGGGGTCACAGATACGCAGTATTTT.

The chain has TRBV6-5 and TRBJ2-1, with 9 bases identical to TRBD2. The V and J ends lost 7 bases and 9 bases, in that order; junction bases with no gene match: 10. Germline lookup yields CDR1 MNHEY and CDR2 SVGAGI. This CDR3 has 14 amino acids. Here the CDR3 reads CASNPGGSGGEQFF. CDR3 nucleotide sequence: TGTGCCAGCAATCCTGGGGGTAGCGGGGGTGAGCAGTTCTTC.

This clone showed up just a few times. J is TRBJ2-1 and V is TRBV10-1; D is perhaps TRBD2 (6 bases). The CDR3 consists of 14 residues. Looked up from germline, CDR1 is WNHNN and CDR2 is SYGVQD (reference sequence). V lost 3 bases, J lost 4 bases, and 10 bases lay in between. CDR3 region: CASSDLASYNEQFF. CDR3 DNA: TGCGCCAGCAGTGATCTAGCGAGTTACAATGAGCAGTTCTTC.

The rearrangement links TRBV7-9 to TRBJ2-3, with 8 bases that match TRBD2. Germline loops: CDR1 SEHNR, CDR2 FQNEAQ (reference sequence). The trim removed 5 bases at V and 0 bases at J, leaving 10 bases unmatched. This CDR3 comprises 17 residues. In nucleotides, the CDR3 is TGTGCCAGCAGCCCACCCCATACTAGCGGAAGCACAGATACGCAGTATTTT. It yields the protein CASSPPHTSGSTDTQYF.

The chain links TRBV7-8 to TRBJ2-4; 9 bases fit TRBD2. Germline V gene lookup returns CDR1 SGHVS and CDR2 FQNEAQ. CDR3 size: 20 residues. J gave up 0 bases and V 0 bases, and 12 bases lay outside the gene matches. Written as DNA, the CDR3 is TGTGCCAGCAGCTTAGCCATAGCGGGGGCAGCTCAACTAGCCAAAAACATTCAGTACTTC. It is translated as CASSLAIAGAAQLAKNIQYF.

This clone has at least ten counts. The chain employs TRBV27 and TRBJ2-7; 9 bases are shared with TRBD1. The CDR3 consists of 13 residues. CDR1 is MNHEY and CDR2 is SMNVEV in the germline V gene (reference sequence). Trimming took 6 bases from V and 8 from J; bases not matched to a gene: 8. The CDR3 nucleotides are TGTGCCAGCAGGGGAGGACAGGGGCGGCAGCAGTACTTC. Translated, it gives CASRGGQGRQQYF.

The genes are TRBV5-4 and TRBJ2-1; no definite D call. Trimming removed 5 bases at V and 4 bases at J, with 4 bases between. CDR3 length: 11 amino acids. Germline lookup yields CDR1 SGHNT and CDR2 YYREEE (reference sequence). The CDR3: CASSLYNEQFF. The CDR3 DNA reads TGTGCCAGCAGTCTATACAATGAGCAGTTCTTC.

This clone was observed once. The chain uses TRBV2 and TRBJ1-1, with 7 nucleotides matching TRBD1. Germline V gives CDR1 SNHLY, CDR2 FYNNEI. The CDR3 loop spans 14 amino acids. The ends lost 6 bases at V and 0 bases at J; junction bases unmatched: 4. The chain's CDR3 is CASSTGVLNTEAFF. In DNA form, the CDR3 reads TGTGCCAGCAGCACAGGGGTATTGAACACTGAAGCTTTCTTT.

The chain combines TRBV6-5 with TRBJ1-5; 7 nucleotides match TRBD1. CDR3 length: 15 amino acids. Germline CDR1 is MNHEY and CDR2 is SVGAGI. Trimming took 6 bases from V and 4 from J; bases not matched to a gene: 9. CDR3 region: CASRPGTVANQPQHF. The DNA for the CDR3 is TGTGCCAGCAGGCCTGGGACAGTCGCAAATCAGCCCCAGCATTTT.

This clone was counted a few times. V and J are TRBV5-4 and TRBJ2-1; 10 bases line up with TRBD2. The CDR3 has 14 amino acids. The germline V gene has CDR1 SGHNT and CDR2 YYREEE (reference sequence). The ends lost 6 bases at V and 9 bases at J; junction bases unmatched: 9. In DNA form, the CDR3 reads TGTGCCAGCACTCTCGGACTAGCGGTGGGTGAGCAGTTCTTC. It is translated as CASTLGLAVGEQFF.

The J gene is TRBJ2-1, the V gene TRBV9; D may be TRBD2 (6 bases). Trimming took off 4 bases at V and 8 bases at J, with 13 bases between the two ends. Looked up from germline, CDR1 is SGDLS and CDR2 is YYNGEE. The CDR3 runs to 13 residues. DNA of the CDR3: TGTGCCAGCAGCCCCCGGAGGGCCCATGAGCAGTTCTTC. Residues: CASSPRRAHEQFF.

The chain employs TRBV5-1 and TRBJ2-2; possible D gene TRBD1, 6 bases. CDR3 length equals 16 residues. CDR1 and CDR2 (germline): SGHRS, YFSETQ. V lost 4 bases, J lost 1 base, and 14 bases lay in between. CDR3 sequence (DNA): TGCGCCAGCAGCCGAACGAGGGGGATGAACACCGGGGAGCTGTTTTTT. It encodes CASSRTRGMNTGELFF.

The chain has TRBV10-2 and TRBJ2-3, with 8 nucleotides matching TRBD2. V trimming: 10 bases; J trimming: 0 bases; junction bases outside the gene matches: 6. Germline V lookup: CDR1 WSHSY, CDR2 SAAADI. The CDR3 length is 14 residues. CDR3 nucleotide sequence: TGCGCCACACTAGCGGTGCTTAGCACAGATACGCAGTATTTT. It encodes CATLAVLSTDTQYF.

This CDR3 reads CATRPGSSGANVLTF. CDR3 coding DNA: TGTGCCACGCGACCGGGAAGCTCTGGGGCCAACGTCCTGACTTTC. The chain is built from TRBV28 and TRBJ2-6; tentatively, D is TRBD2 (5 bases). Germline lookup yields CDR1 MDHEN and CDR2 SYDVKM. V was pared by 10 bases and J by 0 bases, with 13 bases between. The CDR3 has 15 amino acids.

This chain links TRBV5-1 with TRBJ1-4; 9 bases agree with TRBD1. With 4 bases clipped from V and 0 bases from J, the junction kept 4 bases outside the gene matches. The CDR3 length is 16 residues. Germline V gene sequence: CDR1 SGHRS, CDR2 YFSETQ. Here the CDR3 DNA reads TGCGCCAGCAGCGTGCGACAGGGGGCAACTAATGAAAAACTGTTTTTT. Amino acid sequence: CASSVRQGATNEKLFF.